This T cell receptor (beta chain) was identified in a study of cytomegalovirus exposure and HLA in healthy donors. Background on the study: Among over 350 genotyped donors, around 80% fell in the Caucasian-associated ancestry cluster. Study-wide findings and caveats: Sequencing had likely introduced a cluster of highly shared sequence variants as an artifact. From TCR beta sequences, most subjects' HLA-A and HLA-B alleles were reportedly predicted accurately.

Researchers ran the PCR with 60 Vbeta and 13 Jbeta primers. Sequenced by immunoSEQ multiplex PCR; TCRdb stores in-frame clones only, minus some. The data hold around 210,000 clones, with about 77% observed a single time. Germline V CDR1 and CDR2: MNHNY, SVGAGI (reference sequence). The V end lost 2 bases, the J end lost 0 bases, and 10 bases lay between the germline ends. There are 15 residues in the CDR3. Regarding this clone: Its target is unknown.

The TCR was taken from a boy under 18 in good health and CMV-seronegative. The sequencing input was PBMCs. V usage is TRBV6-6 and J usage is TRBJ1-1; D gene ambiguous. In DNA, the CDR3 is TGTGCCAGCAGTTACCCCCCCAGGCTGAACACTGAAGCTTTCTTT. This encodes CASSYPPRLNTEAFF.